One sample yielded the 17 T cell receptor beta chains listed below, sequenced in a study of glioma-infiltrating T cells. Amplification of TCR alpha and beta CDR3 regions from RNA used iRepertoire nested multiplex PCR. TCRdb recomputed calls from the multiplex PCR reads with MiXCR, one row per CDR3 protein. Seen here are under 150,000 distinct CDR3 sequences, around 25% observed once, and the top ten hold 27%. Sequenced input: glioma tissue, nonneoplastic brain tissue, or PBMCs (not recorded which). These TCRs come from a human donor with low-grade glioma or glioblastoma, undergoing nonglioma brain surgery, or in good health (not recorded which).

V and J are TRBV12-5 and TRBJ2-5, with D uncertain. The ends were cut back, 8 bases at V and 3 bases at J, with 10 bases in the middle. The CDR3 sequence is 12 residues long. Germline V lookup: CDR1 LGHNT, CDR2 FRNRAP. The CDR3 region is CASSEAKETQYF. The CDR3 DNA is TGTGCTAGTTCGGAAGCGAAAGAGACCCAGTACTTC. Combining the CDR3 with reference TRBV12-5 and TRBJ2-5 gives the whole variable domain DARVTQTPRHKVTEMGQEVTMRCQPILGHNTVFWYRQTMMQGLELLAYFRNRAPLDDSGMPKDRFSAEMPDATLATLKIQPSEPRDSAVYFCASSEAKETQYFGPGTRLLVL.

The CDR3 is CSVERQSGTQYF. The CDR3 DNA reads as TGCAGCGTTGAAAGACAATCGGGGACCCAGTACTTC. This chain joins TRBV29-1 and TRBJ2-5; D not resolved. Looked up from germline, CDR1 is SQVTM and CDR2 is ANQGSEA. V was clipped by 2 bases and J by 7 bases, with 11 bases between them. The CDR3 covers 12 residues. Together with reference TRBV29-1 and TRBJ2-5, the CDR3 gives the full variable domain: SAVISQKPSRDICQRGTSLTIQCQVDSQVTMMFWYRQQPGQSLTLIATANQGSEATYESGFVIDKFPISRPNLTFSTLTVSNMSPEDSSIYLCSVERQSGTQYFGPGTRLLVL.

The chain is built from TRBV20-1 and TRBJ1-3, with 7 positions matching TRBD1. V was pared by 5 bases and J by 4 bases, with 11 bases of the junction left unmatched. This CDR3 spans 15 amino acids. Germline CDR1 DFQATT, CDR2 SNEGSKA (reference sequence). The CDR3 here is CSAGWAGGPGNTIYF. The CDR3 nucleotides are TGCAGTGCTGGTTGGGCAGGGGGTCCCGGAAACACCATATATTTT.

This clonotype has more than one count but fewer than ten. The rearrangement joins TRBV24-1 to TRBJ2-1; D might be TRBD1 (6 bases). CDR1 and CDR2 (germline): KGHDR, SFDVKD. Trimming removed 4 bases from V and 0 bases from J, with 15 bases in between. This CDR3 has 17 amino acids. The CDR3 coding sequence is TGTGCCACCAGTGAAGTTCGGACAGTCAGCTCCTACAATGAGCAGTTCTTC. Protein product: CATSEVRTVSSYNEQFF.

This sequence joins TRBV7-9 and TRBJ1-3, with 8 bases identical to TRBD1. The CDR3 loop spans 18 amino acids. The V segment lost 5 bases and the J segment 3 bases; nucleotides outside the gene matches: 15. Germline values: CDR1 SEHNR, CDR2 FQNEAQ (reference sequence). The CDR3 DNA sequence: TGTGCCAGCAGCCCCCAGGGACAGGCCGGGAGGCGTGGAAACACCATATATTTT. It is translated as CASSPQGQAGRRGNTIYF.

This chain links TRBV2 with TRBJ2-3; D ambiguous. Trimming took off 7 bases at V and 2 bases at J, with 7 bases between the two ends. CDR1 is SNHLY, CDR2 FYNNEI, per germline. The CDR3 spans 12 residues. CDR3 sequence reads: CASTRSTDTQYF. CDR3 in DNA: TGTGCCAGCACTCGTTCCACAGATACGCAGTATTTT.

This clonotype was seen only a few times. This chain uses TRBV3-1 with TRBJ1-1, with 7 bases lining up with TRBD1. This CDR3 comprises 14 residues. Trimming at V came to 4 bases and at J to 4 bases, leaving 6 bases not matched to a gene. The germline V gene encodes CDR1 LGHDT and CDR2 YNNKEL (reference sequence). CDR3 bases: TGTGCCAGCAGCCCCCCGACAGGGCGCACTGAAGCTTTCTTT. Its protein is CASSPPTGRTEAFF.

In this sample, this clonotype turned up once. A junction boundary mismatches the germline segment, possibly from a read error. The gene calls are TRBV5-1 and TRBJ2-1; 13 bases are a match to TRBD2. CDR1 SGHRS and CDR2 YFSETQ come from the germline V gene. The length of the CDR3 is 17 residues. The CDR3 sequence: CTSSPLAGGFSYNEQFF. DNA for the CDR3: TGCACCAGCAGCCCACTAGCGGGGGGGTTTTCCTACAATGAGCAGTTCTTC.

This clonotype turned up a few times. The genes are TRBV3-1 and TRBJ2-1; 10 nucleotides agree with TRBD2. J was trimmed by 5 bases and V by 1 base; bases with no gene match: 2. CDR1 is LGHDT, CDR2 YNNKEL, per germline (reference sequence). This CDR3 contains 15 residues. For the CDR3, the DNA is TGTGCCAGCAGCCAAGTGGGACTAGCGAACAATGAGCAGTTCTTC. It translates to CASSQVGLANNEQFF.

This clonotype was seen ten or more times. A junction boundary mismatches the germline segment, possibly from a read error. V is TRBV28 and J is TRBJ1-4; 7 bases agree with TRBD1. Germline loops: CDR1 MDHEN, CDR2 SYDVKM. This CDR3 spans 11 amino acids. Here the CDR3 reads CVTGINEKLFF. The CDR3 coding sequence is TGCGTGACAGGGATTAATGAAAAACTGTTTTTT.

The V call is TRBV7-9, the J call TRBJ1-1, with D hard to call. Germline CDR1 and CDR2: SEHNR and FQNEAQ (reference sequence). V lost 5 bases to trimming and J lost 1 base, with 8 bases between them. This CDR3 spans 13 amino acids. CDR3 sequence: CASSVTANTEAFF. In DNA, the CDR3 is TGTGCCAGCAGCGTAACCGCGAACACTGAAGCTTTCTTT.

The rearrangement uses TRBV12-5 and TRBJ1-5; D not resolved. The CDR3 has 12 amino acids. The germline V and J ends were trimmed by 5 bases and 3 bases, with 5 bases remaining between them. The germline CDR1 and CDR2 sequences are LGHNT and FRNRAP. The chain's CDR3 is CASGQYNQPQHF. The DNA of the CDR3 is TGTGCTAGTGGTCAATACAATCAGCCCCAGCATTTT.

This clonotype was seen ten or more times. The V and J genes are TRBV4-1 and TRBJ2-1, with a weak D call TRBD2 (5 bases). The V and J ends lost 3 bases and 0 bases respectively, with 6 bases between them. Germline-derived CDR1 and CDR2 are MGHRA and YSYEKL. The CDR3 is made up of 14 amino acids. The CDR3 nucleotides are TGCGCCAGCAGCCAGGCGGGCTCCTACAATGAGCAGTTCTTC. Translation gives CASSQAGSYNEQFF.

CDR3 coding DNA: TGTGCCAGCAGTGGACGGGAGTACAATGAGCAGTTCTTC. Translation gives CASSGREYNEQFF. V gene TRBV2 combines with J gene TRBJ2-1, with a weak D call TRBD2 (6 bases). CDR3 length: 13 amino acids. Germline loops: CDR1 SNHLY, CDR2 FYNNEI. V gave up 4 bases and J gave up 4 bases, with 8 bases separating them.

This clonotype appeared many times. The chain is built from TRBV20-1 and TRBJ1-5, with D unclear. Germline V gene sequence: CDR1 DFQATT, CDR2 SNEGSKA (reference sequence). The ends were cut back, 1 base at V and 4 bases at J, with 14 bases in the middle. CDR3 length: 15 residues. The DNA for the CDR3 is TGCAGTGCTAGAGTGACGGACGGACCAAATCAGCCCCAGCATTTT. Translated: CSARVTDGPNQPQHF.

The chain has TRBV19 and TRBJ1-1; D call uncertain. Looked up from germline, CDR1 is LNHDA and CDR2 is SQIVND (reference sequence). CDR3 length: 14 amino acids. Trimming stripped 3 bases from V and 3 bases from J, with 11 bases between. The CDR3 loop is CASSMGAGYTEAFF. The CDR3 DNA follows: TGTGCCAGTAGTATGGGCGCGGGGTACACTGAAGCTTTCTTT.

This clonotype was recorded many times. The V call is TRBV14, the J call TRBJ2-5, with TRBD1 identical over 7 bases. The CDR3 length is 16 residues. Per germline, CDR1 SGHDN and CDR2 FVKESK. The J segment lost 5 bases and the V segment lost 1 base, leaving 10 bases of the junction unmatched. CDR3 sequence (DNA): TGTGCCAGCAGCCAAGGAAGGACAGGCTTTGCGGAGACCCAGTACTTC. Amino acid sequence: CASSQGRTGFAETQYF.